These 22 T cell receptor beta chains were all obtained from the same sample, sequenced in a study of graft-versus-host responses after intestinal transplantation. Generated by immunoSEQ multiplex PCR, the TCRdb table keeps only in-frame clones and is missing some. The sample consists of roughly 60,000 clones, around nine tenths of them appearing once. Specimen: PBMCs, collected around 120 days after intestinal transplantation. The source of these receptors is a human patient who received an intestinal transplant, so some T cells may come from the graft donor.

The rearrangement links TRBV5-6 to TRBJ2-5; D perhaps matches TRBD1 (8 bases). Trimming took off 3 bases at V and 3 bases at J, with 21 bases between the two ends. Germline CDR1 reads SGHDT; CDR2 reads YYEEEE. The CDR3 is 17 residues long. The CDR3 DNA follows: TGTGCCAGCAGCTGGGACGGCGACAGGGGAGGGGAAGAGACCCAGTACTTC. Its translation is CASSWDGDRGGEETQYF.

The CDR3 reads CASSQGGGAYNEQFF. In nucleotides, the CDR3 is TGCGCCAGCAGCCAAGGAGGAGGGGCGTACAATGAGCAGTTCTTC. The J gene is TRBJ2-1, the V gene TRBV4-1; weak D call: TRBD2 (6 bases). Per the germline V gene, CDR1 is MGHRA and CDR2 is YSYEKL. The CDR3 consists of 15 residues. Trimming took off 1 base at V and 4 bases at J, with 11 bases between the two ends.

V gene TRBV11-2 combines with J gene TRBJ2-1; 7 nucleotides line up with TRBD2. Germline loops: CDR1 SGHAT, CDR2 FQNNGV. Trimming cost V 3 bases and J 1 base; bases outside gene matches: 9. The CDR3 extends over 17 amino acids. The CDR3 DNA is TGTGCCAGCAGCTTCCCGGCTAGCGGTCGTTCCTACAATGAGCAGTTCTTC. This gives the protein CASSFPASGRSYNEQFF.

For the CDR3, the DNA is TGTGCCACCAGCAGATGGCCTCGACAGGAGAACACTGAAGCTTTCTTT. Protein product: CATSRWPRQENTEAFF. The chain has TRBV15 and TRBJ1-1; weak D call: TRBD1 (6 bases). The germline V gene encodes CDR1 LNHNV and CDR2 YYDKDF (reference sequence). The CDR3 contains 16 residues. V dropped 2 bases and J dropped 1 base, with 14 bases sitting between them.

This rearrangement joins TRBV5-1 to TRBJ2-5; D tentatively reads TRBD1 or TRBD2 (6 bases each). The germline V gene has CDR1 SGHRS and CDR2 YFSETQ. CDR3 size: 14 residues. Deletions cut 4 bases from V and 3 bases from J, with 13 bases between. The CDR3 loop reads CASSPGGGKETQYF. The CDR3 region has the DNA TGCGCCAGCAGCCCTGGAGGGGGGAAAGAGACCCAGTACTTC. Together with reference TRBV5-1 and TRBJ2-5, the CDR3 gives the full variable domain: KAGVTQTPRYLIKTRGQQVTLSCSPISGHRSVSWYQQTPGQGLQFLFEYFSETQRNKGNFPGRFSGRQFSNSRSEMNVSTLELGDSALYLCASSPGGGKETQYFGPGTRLLVL.

The chain is built from TRBV28 and TRBJ2-2; 11 bases are a match to TRBD2. V trimming: 5 bases; J trimming: 7 bases; junction bases outside the gene matches: 6. CDR1 and CDR2 from the germline V gene are MDHEN and SYDVKM. The CDR3 has 15 amino acids. For the CDR3, the DNA is TGTGCCAGCAGTCAACTAGCGGGAGTTCACGGGGAGCTGTTTTTT. This gives the protein CASSQLAGVHGELFF.

The chain uses TRBV6-5 and TRBJ1-1; 10 nucleotides match TRBD1. Germline trimming cut 4 bases from V and 7 bases from J; bases unmatched to any gene: 6. The germline V gene encodes CDR1 MNHEY and CDR2 SVGAGI. The length of the CDR3 is 14 residues. The CDR3 is CASSFTGTGDEAFF. CDR3 bases: TGTGCCAGCAGTTTCACGGGGACAGGGGATGAAGCTTTCTTT.

This clone has just one count. The CDR3 protein is CASSLLGQATYNEQFF. CDR3 in DNA: TGTGCCAGCAGTTTATTAGGCCAGGCCACCTACAATGAGCAGTTCTTC. The V call is TRBV27, the J call TRBJ2-1; D not resolved. Germline assignment: CDR1 MNHEY and CDR2 SMNVEV (reference sequence). V was pared by 1 base and J by 2 bases, with 12 bases between. The CDR3 consists of 16 residues.

This rearrangement joins TRBV6-5 to TRBJ1-1, with TRBD1 matching over 9 bases. The CDR3 is made up of 14 amino acids. V lost 4 bases to trimming and J lost 9 bases; unmatched junction nucleotides: 9. CDR1 is MNHEY, CDR2 SVGAGI, per germline. CDR3 in amino acids: CASSLEPDRGKAFF. CDR3 nucleotides: TGTGCCAGCAGTTTAGAGCCGGACAGGGGCAAAGCTTTCTTT.

The rearrangement links TRBV7-7 to TRBJ2-7; D is perhaps TRBD1 (5 bases). This CDR3 has 17 amino acids. Deletions cut 1 base from V and 0 bases from J, with 16 bases between. Germline-derived CDR1 and CDR2 are SSHAT and FNYEAQ (reference sequence). CDR3 sequence: CASSLGGPGLVSYEQYF. The CDR3 DNA reads as TGTGCCAGCAGCTTAGGGGGCCCAGGGTTAGTCTCCTACGAGCAGTACTTC.

The V gene is TRBV4-1, the J gene TRBJ2-1, with TRBD1 matching over 12 bases. CDR1 is MGHRA, CDR2 YSYEKL, per germline. CDR3 size: 16 residues. V dropped 3 bases and J dropped 5; count of bases not matched to a gene: 5. CDR3 coding DNA: TGCGCCAGCAGCCATCCCGGGACAGGGGGCAACAATGAGCAGTTCTTC. Encoded protein: CASSHPGTGGNNEQFF.

V gene TRBV6-1 combines with J gene TRBJ2-3; 9 nucleotides align to TRBD1. CDR3 length: 16 amino acids. Germline CDR1 is MNHNS and CDR2 is SASEGT. J gave up 6 bases and V 0 bases, and 7 bases lay outside the gene matches. This CDR3 reads CASSEAHRGRRDTQYF. Written as DNA, the CDR3 is TGTGCCAGCAGTGAAGCCCACAGGGGGCGAAGGGATACGCAGTATTTT.

This clone has a single count. The chain couples TRBV6-6 to TRBJ1-1, with D possibly TRBD1 on 6 matching bases. CDR3 length: 14 residues. Germline-derived CDR1 and CDR2 are MNHNY and SVGAGI (reference sequence). V lost 6 bases, J lost 5 bases, and 16 bases lay in between. The CDR3 nucleotides are TGTGCCAGCAGGAAACAGGGATCGGGGACTGAAGCTTTCTTT. Translated, it gives CASRKQGSGTEAFF.

This chain uses TRBV7-9 with TRBJ2-3, with no clear D. V was shortened by 1 base and J by 1 base, with 9 bases between the two germline ends. Looked up from germline, CDR1 is SEHNR and CDR2 is FQNEAQ (reference sequence). This CDR3 has 15 residues. The CDR3 coding sequence is TGTGCCAGCAGCTTAGATAAGCCTCGCACAGATACGCAGTATTTT. Encoded protein: CASSLDKPRTDTQYF.

This chain links TRBV30 with TRBJ2-7; the match to TRBD2 covers 8 bases. This CDR3 has 13 amino acids. Germline V CDR1 and CDR2: GTSNPN, SVGIG (reference sequence). Trimming at V came to 3 bases and at J to 2 bases, leaving 3 bases not matched to a gene. The CDR3 reads CAWRLAGTYEQYF. In nucleotides, the CDR3 is TGTGCCTGGAGGTTAGCGGGAACCTACGAGCAGTACTTC.

This clone was seen only a few times. This chain connects TRBV19 to TRBJ2-2; D is unclear. The CDR3 length is 18 residues. Germline V CDR1 and CDR2: LNHDA, SQIVND (reference sequence). With 3 bases removed from V and 0 bases from J, the gap between germline ends came to 17 bases. The CDR3 here is CASSIPPFQAPNTGELFF. DNA of the CDR3: TGTGCCAGTAGTATCCCCCCCTTTCAAGCCCCGAACACCGGGGAGCTGTTTTTT.

The rearrangement links TRBV28 to TRBJ2-1; 9 bases match TRBD2. The ends lost 5 bases at V and 8 bases at J; junction bases unmatched: 10. Germline CDR1 MDHEN, CDR2 SYDVKM. The CDR3 is made up of 15 amino acids. CDR3 region: CASSQPGEREDEQFF. CDR3 nucleotide sequence: TGTGCCAGCAGTCAACCAGGGGAGCGGGAGGATGAGCAGTTCTTC. Based on the CDR3 plus reference TRBV28 and TRBJ2-1, the full variable domain is DVKVTQSSRYLVKRTGEKVFLECVQDMDHENMFWYRQDPGLGLRLIYFSYDVKMKEKGDIPEGYSVSREKKERFSLILESASTNQTSMYLCASSQPGEREDEQFFGPGTRLTVL.

The chain uses TRBV5-1 and TRBJ2-7; maybe TRBD1 (6 bases). The ends were cut back, 0 bases at V and 2 bases at J, with 9 bases in the middle. From germline, CDR1 is SGHRS and CDR2 YFSETQ. The CDR3 contains 14 residues. The CDR3 region has the DNA TGCGCCAGCAGCTTGGACAGGGTTACCTACGAGCAGTACTTC. Translated: CASSLDRVTYEQYF.

This chain uses TRBV13 with TRBJ2-3; TRBD2 matches at 13 bases. Trimming at V came to 5 bases and at J to 2 bases, leaving 7 bases not matched to a gene. The CDR3 runs 17 residues. The V gene's germline CDR1 is PRHDT and CDR2 FYEKMQ (reference sequence). The chain's CDR3 is CASSLKLAGGITDTQYF. DNA of the CDR3: TGTGCCAGCAGCCTCAAACTAGCGGGGGGGATCACAGATACGCAGTATTTT.

In DNA, the CDR3 is TGTGCCACCAGCAGATATGACCCGGAGGGAAACACCATATATTTT. Residues: CATSRYDPEGNTIYF. The genes are TRBV15 and TRBJ1-3; D is ambiguous. Germline loops: CDR1 LNHNV, CDR2 YYDKDF (reference sequence). Trimming stripped 2 bases from V and 4 bases from J, with 12 bases between. The CDR3 spans 15 residues.

The chain couples TRBV28 to TRBJ2-1, with 10 nucleotides matching TRBD2. The germline V gene encodes CDR1 MDHEN and CDR2 SYDVKM. This CDR3 comprises 13 residues. With V trimmed by 6 bases and J by 7 bases, 3 bases remained unmatched. The chain's CDR3 is CASRVAGGNEQFF. The CDR3 DNA reads TGTGCCAGCAGGGTAGCGGGAGGTAATGAGCAGTTCTTC.

J is TRBJ1-1 and V is TRBV11-2, with D maybe TRBD1 (5 bases). In germline, CDR1 is SGHAT, CDR2 FQNNGV. The CDR3 spans 14 residues. V was trimmed by 1 base and J by 4 bases, leaving 10 bases between them. The CDR3 protein is CASSLVPGTTEAFF. Here the CDR3 DNA reads TGTGCCAGCAGCTTAGTCCCAGGGACCACTGAAGCTTTCTTT.